This T cell receptor (beta chain) was recovered during a study of identical twins. Broader study findings: The study found excess low generation probability among twin-shared out-of-frame alpha sequences. Carriage of fewer insertions was seen in abundant cord blood beta clonotypes, whereas memory repertoires showed none. It was cross-sectional statistical analysis, not following the same donors, that the conclusions relied on.

The CDR3 totals 15 residues. MiXCR, applied by TCRdb to the 5' RACE reads, yields one record per CDR3 protein. The sample shows 200,000 to 250,000 distinct CDR3 sequences, 5.5% to 7% of them seen only once. A few counts support this clonotype. Its specificity is not known. These data were likewise used in another study, on yellow fever vaccine responses in identical twins.

Source material: memory (CD45RO+) T cells sorted from blood. The chain employs TRBV21-1 and TRBJ2-2; TRBD1, the table's D call, lacks a check against the DNA. TRBV21-1 is annotated as a pseudogene. This receptor was obtained from a woman younger than 30 in good health. The CDR3 DNA reads TGTGCCAGCAGCAAATGGGGGGGGAACACCGGGGAGCTGTTTTTT. The encoded protein is CASSKWGGNTGELFF.